Here is one TCR beta chain with its context. The data derive from a study of blood T cell repertoires in COVID-19. Clones were sequenced by immunoSEQ multiplex PCR, and TCRdb holds only the in-frame ones, with some missing. Of nearly 350,000 clones in the sample, 85% to 90% were seen once. Patients from Seattle were sampled longitudinally, starting during active infection. The TCR comes from a woman between 65 and 79 years old with COVID-19, enrolled during active disease. Sequencing input: peripheral blood.

CDR3 in DNA: TGTGCCAGCTCACCAAGGGCAGGGGATAATGAAAAACTGTTTTTT. This translates into CASSPRAGDNEKLFF. V is TRBV18 and J is TRBJ1-4, with a tentative D call TRBD1 (6 bases). V lost 2 bases to trimming and J lost 4 bases, with 11 bases between them. The CDR3 sequence is 15 residues long. Germline V CDR1 and CDR2: KGHSH, LQKENI.